The 27 T cell receptor beta chains in this list originate from one sample, sequenced in a study of metastatic and nonmetastatic thyroid tumors. All patients reached thyroid surgery having received no treatment beforehand. Using MiXCR, TCRdb re-called clones from the PCR reads. The data contain 33,000 or so clones, about 21% of them singletons. What was sequenced was blood. The receptors here all came from a female donor with papillary thyroid cancer or a benign thyroid nodule (not recorded which). Some clones in this sample may be carry-over from other donors' samples.

The V gene is TRBV29-1, the J gene TRBJ2-7; D perhaps matches TRBD2 (5 bases). Per germline, CDR1 SQVTM and CDR2 ANQGSEA. The CDR3 runs to 13 residues. V lost 4 bases, J lost 6 bases, and 16 bases lay in between. The CDR3 region is CSVGRDRVSEQYF. The CDR3 DNA is TGCAGCGTTGGCCGGGATAGAGTTAGCGAGCAGTACTTC.

This clone was seen many times. The chain couples TRBV3-1 to TRBJ2-5; 15 nucleotides match TRBD2. This CDR3 has 16 residues. The junction had 5 bases not matched to a gene; V was cut back by 7 bases and J by 2 bases. Germline V gene lookup returns CDR1 LGHDT and CDR2 YNNKEL (reference sequence). CDR3 protein: CASTEGLAGGQETQYF. Written as DNA, the CDR3 is TGTGCCAGCACCGAGGGACTAGCGGGGGGACAAGAGACCCAGTACTTC.

This clone was detected ten times or more. This chain links TRBV6-1 with TRBJ1-5; D remains ambiguous. The CDR3 covers 15 residues. Trimming cost V 5 bases and J 6 bases, with 17 bases left between them. CDR1 is MNHNS and CDR2 is SASEGT in the germline V gene. The CDR3 here is CASSPSEEGGQPQHF. The CDR3 nucleotides read TGTGCCAGCAGTCCAAGCGAGGAGGGAGGTCAGCCCCAGCATTTT.

This clone came up many times. The chain uses TRBV25-1 and TRBJ1-2, with TRBD1 as a possible D gene (5 bases). V lost 3 bases, J lost 8 bases, and 13 bases lay in between. The germline CDR1 and CDR2 sequences are MGHDK and SYGVNS. CDR3 size: 13 residues. CDR3 sequence: CASSDYGGRGYTF. CDR3 in DNA: TGTGCCAGCAGTGATTACGGGGGGAGAGGCTACACCTTC.

This clone was detected a few times. V is TRBV6-1 and J is TRBJ1-2; D gene ambiguous. The V gene's germline CDR1 is MNHNS and CDR2 SASEGT. There are 15 residues in the CDR3. V lost 6 bases to trimming and J lost 7 bases, with 21 bases between them. The CDR3, as DNA: TGTGCCAGCAGCCGAGCCTCTGGACCATACGGTGGCTACACCTTC. This codes for CASSRASGPYGGYTF.

V is TRBV6-5 and J is TRBJ2-6, with TRBD1 matching over 8 bases. The CDR3 is made up of 17 amino acids. Germline CDR1 reads MNHEY; CDR2 reads SVGAGI. After removal of 6 bases from V and 0 bases from J, the junction contained 7 bases not matched to a gene. The CDR3 sequence is CASRLGQGSSGANVLTF. The CDR3 DNA reads TGTGCCAGCAGACTCGGACAGGGAAGCTCTGGGGCCAACGTCCTGACTTTC.

There are many counts of this clone. This chain connects TRBV4-2 to TRBJ2-3, with 7 bases matching TRBD2. This CDR3 contains 15 residues. The V gene's germline CDR1 is LGHNA and CDR2 YNFKEQ. V shed 4 bases, J shed 2 bases, and the junction held 6 bases outside the gene matches. The CDR3 spells CASSLGGGNTDTQYF. CDR3 DNA: TGTGCCAGCAGCCTGGGGGGGGGAAACACAGATACGCAGTATTTT.

This clone was counted many times. V gene TRBV2 combines with J gene TRBJ2-5; 8 positions match TRBD1. Germline V gene sequence: CDR1 SNHLY, CDR2 FYNNEI. The V gene end was trimmed by 1 base and the J gene end by 2 bases; junction bases not matched to a gene: 3. The CDR3 loop spans 15 amino acids. For the CDR3, the DNA is TGTGCCAGCAGTGAAGTATACAGGGGGCAAGAGACCCAGTACTTC. Translating it yields CASSEVYRGQETQYF. The variable domain in full, completed from reference TRBV2 and TRBJ2-5, reads EPEVTQTPSHQVTQMGQEVILRCVPISNHLYFYWYRQILGQKVEFLVSFYNNEISEKSEIFDDQFSVERPDGSNFTLKIRSTKLEDSAMYFCASSEVYRGQETQYFGPGTRLLVL.

This clone has at least ten counts. V usage is TRBV19 and J usage is TRBJ2-6; 8 bases align to TRBD1. This CDR3 has 15 amino acids. The germline gives CDR1 LNHDA, CDR2 SQIVND (reference sequence). Losses at the gene ends were 3 bases for V and 4 bases for J; bases not matched to a gene: 2. The CDR3 loop reads CASSMDRAGANVLTF. The CDR3 nucleotides read TGTGCCAGTAGTATGGACAGGGCCGGGGCCAACGTCCTGACTTTC.

This clone was recorded many times. The chain uses TRBV7-9 and TRBJ2-7; TRBD1 matches 9 bases. The CDR3 consists of 15 residues. V dropped 5 bases and J dropped 4; count of bases not matched to a gene: 9. Germline V gene lookup returns CDR1 SEHNR and CDR2 FQNEAQ (reference sequence). Here the CDR3 reads CASSQTATGGYEQYF. In DNA form, the CDR3 reads TGTGCCAGCAGCCAAACGGCGACAGGGGGGTACGAGCAGTACTTC.

V gene TRBV6-5 combines with J gene TRBJ1-2; maybe TRBD1 (6 bases). With 2 bases removed from V and 4 bases from J, the gap between germline ends came to 17 bases. Germline V lookup: CDR1 MNHEY, CDR2 SVGAGI. This CDR3 comprises 16 residues. CDR3 nucleotide sequence: TGTGCCAGCAGTTACACGGGGGGCAGGAAGTGCTATGGCTACACCTTC. Translating gives CASSYTGGRKCYGYTF.

This clone was seen repeatedly, ten times or more. This rearrangement joins TRBV19 to TRBJ1-3; 8 nucleotides align to TRBD1. Germline V gene lookup returns CDR1 LNHDA and CDR2 SQIVND (reference sequence). J was trimmed by 7 bases and V by 7 bases; bases with no gene match: 12. CDR3 size: 15 residues. CDR3 residues: CASTELGQGFNTIYF. For the CDR3, the DNA is TGTGCCAGTACCGAACTTGGACAGGGTTTCAACACCATATATTTT.

This clone was seen only a few times. A read error is possible here, since a much larger clone lies one base away. The V gene is TRBV3-1, the J gene TRBJ1-1; D is perhaps TRBD1 (5 bases). Trimming removed 1 base at V and 3 bases at J, with 6 bases between. The CDR3 consists of 13 residues. Germline CDR1 reads LGHDT; CDR2 reads YNNKEL (reference sequence). The CDR3 reads CASSQGGDTEAFF. The CDR3 coding sequence is TGTGCCAGCAGCCAAGGAGGGGACACTGAAGCTTTCTTT.

The rearrangement uses TRBV5-1 and TRBJ1-1, with D maybe TRBD1 (6 bases). Germline CDR1 SGHRS, CDR2 YFSETQ. V dropped 0 bases and J dropped 1 base, with 13 bases sitting between them. The CDR3 spans 16 residues. The CDR3 sequence is CASSLVSGVGNTEAFF. The CDR3 nucleotides read TGCGCCAGCAGCTTGGTGTCAGGGGTTGGGAACACTGAAGCTTTCTTT.

DNA of the CDR3: TGTGCCAGTAGTATAGCAGTCGGGACAGGGGGGTACGAGCAGTACTTC. The encoded protein is CASSIAVGTGGYEQYF. The chain is built from TRBV19 and TRBJ2-7; 11 nucleotides agree with TRBD1. Germline lookup yields CDR1 LNHDA and CDR2 SQIVND (reference sequence). Unmatched junction bases numbered 6, after V lost 1 base and J lost 4 bases. This CDR3 region has 16 residues.

The genes are TRBV7-8 and TRBJ1-1; D call uncertain. Trimming took 1 base from V and 0 from J, leaving 9 bases between them. The CDR3 extends over 15 amino acids. The germline V gene has CDR1 SGHVS and CDR2 FQNEAQ. The CDR3 nucleotides read TGTGCCAGCAGCTTAGGGGCCAGCCTGAACACTGAAGCTTTCTTT. Its translation is CASSLGASLNTEAFF.

This clone was counted at least ten times. The chain carries TRBV14 and TRBJ1-3; D unresolved. The CDR3 consists of 15 residues. Germline CDR1 and CDR2: SGHDN and FVKESK. V lost 4 bases and J lost 0, with 10 bases in between. The CDR3 region has the DNA TGTGCCAGCAGCCTAGACGGATACTCTGGAAACACCATATATTTT. Translation: CASSLDGYSGNTIYF.

About this clone: It is likely a read error, because the conserved phenylalanine at the end of the CDR3 is missing. The DNA is left out, because the CDR3 cannot be placed on it with certainty; the CDR3 is given as TCRdb lists it. The rearrangement links TRBV14 to TRBJ2-5. The CDR3 has 15 amino acids, counting both end residues. Germline-derived CDR1 and CDR2 are SGHDN and FVKESK. The CDR3 reads CASSQGGRYQETMYC.

This chain connects TRBV6-2 or TRBV6-3 to TRBJ2-7; TRBD2 agrees at 7 bases. CDR3 length equals 15 residues. The germline V gene has CDR1 MNHEY and CDR2 SVGEGT. The V and J ends lost 2 bases and 6 bases, in that order; junction bases with no gene match: 10. CDR3 region: CASSYATSETFEQYF. Written as DNA, the CDR3 is TGTGCCAGCAGTTACGCAACTAGCGAAACCTTCGAGCAGTACTTC.

This clone was counted many times. This sequence joins TRBV7-9 and TRBJ2-5, with D perhaps matching TRBD1 or TRBD2 (5 bases each). Trimming removed 1 base from V and 5 bases from J, with 14 bases in between. This CDR3 is built from 15 residues. Germline V CDR1 and CDR2: SEHNR, FQNEAQ (reference sequence). This CDR3 is CASSLGLRGWETQYF. The DNA for the CDR3 is TGTGCCAGCAGCTTAGGATTGAGGGGATGGGAGACCCAGTACTTC.

This clone occurred a few times. J is TRBJ1-6 and V is TRBV12-3 or TRBV12-4; 12 nucleotides match TRBD1. The CDR3 contains 16 residues. With V trimmed by 5 bases and J by 6 bases, 5 bases remained unmatched. The CDR3 loop is CASSLMGQGANSPLHF. The CDR3, as DNA: TGTGCCAGCAGTCTAATGGGACAGGGGGCTAATTCACCCCTCCACTTT.

This clone was found a few times. A much larger clonotype is one base distant, so this may be a read error. The chain recombines TRBV6-9 with TRBJ1-1; D possibly corresponds to TRBD1 (5 bases). V was cut by 3 bases and J by 9 bases, with 14 bases left in between. The CDR3 extends over 13 amino acids. CDR1 MNHGY and CDR2 SVAAGI come from the germline V gene. The CDR3 is CASSYGGGTQAFF. CDR3 nucleotides: TGTGCCAGCAGTTACGGGGGAGGGACTCAAGCTTTCTTT.

This clone was recorded once. The chain couples TRBV20-1 to TRBJ2-1; the match to TRBD2 covers 9 bases. The CDR3 covers 14 residues. After removal of 4 bases from V and 4 bases from J, the junction contained 5 bases not matched to a gene. The germline gives CDR1 DFQATT, CDR2 SNEGSKA (reference sequence). The CDR3 reads CSATSGNVYNEQFF. CDR3 nucleotide sequence: TGCAGTGCTACTAGCGGGAATGTTTACAATGAGCAGTTCTTC.

This clone was recorded a few times. The rearrangement joins TRBV12-3 or TRBV12-4 to TRBJ2-7, with D perhaps matching TRBD2 (5 bases). The CDR3 is made up of 13 amino acids. Trimming removed 3 bases from V and 10 bases from J, with 16 bases in between. DNA of the CDR3: TGTGCCAGCAGTTTGGGTGAGGGTCCTCGTCAGTACTTC. Protein product: CASSLGEGPRQYF.

This clone was counted a few times. This chain uses TRBV6-1 with TRBJ2-1; 7 bases match TRBD1. Germline V CDR1 and CDR2: MNHNS, SASEGT. J lost 0 bases, V lost 4 bases, and 6 bases had no gene match. The length of the CDR3 is 16 residues. CDR3 protein: CASSGTGESSYNEQFF. CDR3 DNA sequence: TGTGCCAGCAGTGGCACAGGGGAGAGCTCCTACAATGAGCAGTTCTTC.

The V and J genes are TRBV27 and TRBJ1-2, with D possibly TRBD1 on 6 matching bases. Per germline, CDR1 MNHEY and CDR2 SMNVEV (reference sequence). The V and J ends lost 5 bases and 5 bases respectively, with 21 bases between them. The CDR3 totals 16 residues. CDR3 sequence: CASSVSVTGGSYGYTF. Written as DNA, the CDR3 is TGTGCCAGCAGTGTCTCCGTGACAGGTGGGAGTTATGGCTACACCTTC.

The table lists this clone with a few counts. The rearrangement uses TRBV6-6 and TRBJ2-1; TRBD2 matches 10 bases. The junction had 6 bases not matched to a gene; V was cut back by 2 bases and J by 8 bases. The CDR3 loop spans 15 amino acids. Per the germline V gene, CDR1 is MNHNY and CDR2 is SVGAGI (reference sequence). CDR3 nucleotide sequence: TGTGCCAGCAGTTACCTAGCGGGGGAAGCGGATGAGCAGTTCTTC. Protein product: CASSYLAGEADEQFF.